These 26 T cell receptor beta chains originate from one sample sequenced in a study of T cell clonality in common variable immunodeficiency. Their specific antigens are unknown. Points from the study as a whole: Reportedly, TCR beta sequences from common variable immunodeficiency showed fewer deletions and N-nucleotide insertions.

Sequencing used immunoSEQ multiplex PCR; TCRdb keeps in-frame clones, though not all of them. The sample table sets out 15,000 to 17,000 clones. Sequences were obtained from peripheral blood mononuclear cells. The receptors derive from a human donor with common variable immunodeficiency.

Concerning this clone itself: The read falls 3 residues short of the CDR3 end, and the missing part is taken from the germline J gene. V gene TRBV20-1 combines with J gene TRBJ2-1, with D maybe TRBD1 (5 bases). CDR3 length: 15 amino acids. Germline values: CDR1 DFQATT, CDR2 SNEGSKA (reference sequence). V was pared by 3 bases and J by 8 bases, with 20 bases between. CDR3 DNA, as far as it was read: TGCAGTGCTAGCAGGGCGTTATTTGGGCTCGATGAG. Translating gives CSASRALFGLDE. In full, the CDR3 is CSASRALFGLDEQFF.

On this clone itself: The read finishes 3 residues shy of the CDR3 end, and the germline J gene is used to complete it. The gene calls are TRBV19 and TRBJ2-5, with D maybe TRBD1 (6 bases). Germline CDR1 is LNHDA and CDR2 is SQIVND (reference sequence). V lost 5 bases, J lost 5 bases, and 18 bases lay in between. The CDR3 extends over 15 amino acids. CDR3 DNA, as far as it was read: TGTGCCAGTAGTGTTGCACAGGGTCCGGTTGAGACC. Translation: CASSVAQGPVET. The CDR3 reads in full as CASSVAQGPVETQYF.

This clone is identified as medium-sized (0.01 to 0.1%) from frequency. The CDR3 end is not reached by the read, which stops 3 residues before it; the germline J gene fills it in. The chain carries TRBV5-3 and TRBJ1-5; D may be TRBD1 (5 bases). TRBV5-3 qualifies as an ORF whose function is uncertain. The V gene lost 1 base and the J gene lost 7 bases, with 9 bases spanning the gap. CDR3 length: 13 residues. The CDR3 sequence: CARSLSGLQPQHF. CDR3 bases read: TGTGCCAGAAGCTTGTCAGGGTTGCAGCCC.

Notes on this clone: The read terminates 3 residues before the CDR3 end, so the remaining end is supplied by the germline J gene. The chain is built from TRBV5-1 and TRBJ2-7; TRBD1 might be the D (6 bases). Trimming took off 4 bases at V and 2 bases at J, with 13 bases between the two ends. The CDR3 has 14 residues. Germline CDR1 and CDR2: SGHRS and YFSETQ. CDR3 bases read: TGCGCCAGCAGCCTTACGACAGGTACCTACGAG. Its translation: CASSLTTGTYE. The complete CDR3 reads CASSLTTGTYEQYF.

Note on this clone: The read halts 3 residues ahead of the CDR3 end, with the missing end drawn from the germline J gene. The chain couples TRBV14 to TRBJ2-1, with 8 nucleotides matching TRBD2. Trimming took 2 bases from V and 4 from J; bases not matched to a gene: 7. This CDR3 has 16 amino acids. Germline V gives CDR1 SGHDN, CDR2 FVKESK. CDR3 DNA (partial): TGTGCCAGCAGCCAACTCGGGGGGGGGTCTTACAATGAG. Translating it yields CASSQLGGGSYNE. The whole CDR3 protein reads CASSQLGGGSYNEQFF.

About this clone itself: The CDR3 extends 3 residues past the end of the read, so its final part is completed from the germline J gene. The J gene is TRBJ2-3, the V gene TRBV5-1, with TRBD1 matching over 7 bases. After removal of 4 bases from V and 2 bases from J, the junction contained 10 bases not matched to a gene. Germline-derived CDR1 and CDR2 are SGHRS and YFSETQ. The CDR3 is made up of 16 amino acids. CDR3 bases read: TGCGCCAGCAGCCCCTTGACAGGGAGCGACACAGATACG. This encodes CASSPLTGSDTDT. The complete CDR3 protein is CASSPLTGSDTDTQYF.

As to this clone: Coverage ceases 3 residues before the CDR3 finishes, and the germline J gene fills in the end. The J gene is TRBJ2-3, the V gene TRBV19, with 8 bases lining up with TRBD2. In germline, CDR1 is LNHDA, CDR2 SQIVND (reference sequence). Losses at the gene ends were 3 bases for V and 0 bases for J; bases not matched to a gene: 2. The CDR3 totals 15 residues. The CDR3 sequence: CASSIQRGSTDTQYF. The CDR3 DNA, read in part, is TGTGCCAGTAGTATTCAGCGGGGGAGCACAGATACG.

With respect to this clone: The read is 3 residues too short to cover the CDR3 end, so that end is filled in from the germline J gene. The V gene is TRBV7-6, the J gene TRBJ1-4, with D possibly being TRBD1 (6 bases). Germline values: CDR1 SGHVS, CDR2 FNYEAQ. Trimming left V 5 bases short and J 0 bases short, with 10 bases between. The CDR3 consists of 15 residues. The CDR3 loop reads CASSREGATNEKLFF. The DNA read from the CDR3 is TGTGCCAGCAGCCGCGAGGGGGCAACTAATGAAAAA.

With regard to this clone: Read data end 3 residues before the CDR3 end; the end is taken from the germline J gene. V is TRBV6-8 and J is TRBJ2-5, with a weak D call TRBD2 (5 bases). Trimming left V 8 bases short and J 4 bases short, with 20 bases between. This CDR3 has 15 residues. In germline, CDR1 is MNHGY, CDR2 SAAAGT. CDR3 amino acids: CASYFQAYAGETQYF. The part of the CDR3 DNA that was read is TGTGCCAGCTATTTCCAGGCCTATGCGGGAGAGACC.

As to this clone: Read sequence stops 3 residues before the CDR3 end, and the germline J gene provides the missing end. The chain uses TRBV7-3 and TRBJ2-1; 10 bases fit TRBD2. This CDR3 region has 15 residues. V lost 5 bases and J lost 6; bases outside the gene matches: 7. Per the germline V gene, CDR1 is SGHTA and CDR2 is FQGTGA. CDR3 sequence: CASSLGTSAGNEQFF. Incomplete CDR3 DNA: TGTGCCAGCAGCCTTGGGACTAGCGCGGGCAATGAG.

About this clone itself: The CDR3 end lies 3 residues beyond the end of the read and is filled in from the germline J gene. This sequence joins TRBV7-3 and TRBJ2-1; 10 bases match TRBD1. V lost 4 bases to trimming and J lost 7 bases; unmatched junction nucleotides: 10. The CDR3 runs 16 residues. Germline V gene lookup returns CDR1 SGHTA and CDR2 FQGTGA. CDR3 bases read: TGTGCCAGCAGCTCCTTCGACAGGGGGCTGGGGAATGAG. Its translation is CASSSFDRGLGNE. The entire CDR3 sequence reads CASSSFDRGLGNEQFF.

On this clone itself: The read comes to an end 3 residues before the CDR3 does, leaving the germline J gene to fill in the end. This chain links TRBV18 with TRBJ1-4; 9 nucleotides line up with TRBD1. This CDR3 has 21 residues. Germline values: CDR1 KGHSH, CDR2 LQKENI. J gave up 0 bases and V 3 bases, and 17 bases lay outside the gene matches. The covered CDR3 bases are TGTGCCAGCTCACCCTCCTCCTCGGGACAGGGCCATTTAACAACTAATGAAAAA. Translated, it gives CASSPSSSGQGHLTTNEK. The complete CDR3 sequence is CASSPSSSGQGHLTTNEKLFF. The entire variable domain, with the rest obtained from reference TRBV18 and TRBJ1-4, is as follows: NAGVMQNPRHLVRRRGQEARLRCSPMKGHSHVYWYRQLPEEGLKFMVYLQKENIIDESGMPKERFSAEFPKEGPSILRIQQVVRGDSAAYFCASSPSSSGQGHLTTNEKLFFGSGTQLSVL.

About this clone: The read terminates 3 residues before the CDR3 end, so the remaining end is supplied by the germline J gene. The chain carries TRBV28 and TRBJ2-3; TRBD1 agrees at 9 bases. The ends lost 8 bases at V and 1 base at J; junction bases unmatched: 4. This CDR3 is 14 amino acids long. CDR1 MDHEN and CDR2 SYDVKM come from the germline V gene. CDR3 amino acids: CASLRTGGTDTQYF. The CDR3 DNA, read in part, is TGTGCCAGCCTACGGACAGGGGGCACAGATACG.

With respect to this clone: The read falls 3 residues short of the CDR3 end, and the missing part is taken from the germline J gene. The rearrangement joins TRBV5-1 to TRBJ2-6, with TRBD1 matching 7 bases. Germline V gives CDR1 SGHRS, CDR2 YFSETQ. The ends lost 0 bases at V and 2 bases at J; junction bases unmatched: 2. The CDR3 length is 16 residues. Incomplete CDR3 DNA: TGCGCCAGCAGCTTGGAAGGGGGCACTGGGGCCAACGTC. Translated, it gives CASSLEGGTGANV. The entire CDR3 sequence reads CASSLEGGTGANVLTF. Together with reference TRBV5-1 and TRBJ2-6, the CDR3 gives the full variable domain: KAGVTQTPRYLIKTRGQQVTLSCSPISGHRSVSWYQQTPGQGLQFLFEYFSETQRNKGNFPGRFSGRQFSNSRSEMNVSTLELGDSALYLCASSLEGGTGANVLTFGAGSRLTVL.

On this clone itself: The read comes to an end 3 residues before the CDR3 does, leaving the germline J gene to fill in the end. This chain links TRBV19 with TRBJ1-1, with D perhaps TRBD1 (5 bases). The length of the CDR3 is 15 residues. Trimming pared 4 bases from V and 0 bases from J, leaving 12 bases between. Per the germline V gene, CDR1 is LNHDA and CDR2 is SQIVND (reference sequence). The chain's CDR3 is CASSRGLIVNTEAFF. Partial CDR3 DNA: TGTGCCAGTAGTAGGGGACTGATAGTGAACACTGAA.

As concerns this clone: The read terminates 3 residues ahead of where the CDR3 ends, so the germline J gene completes it. The chain links TRBV5-5 to TRBJ1-2; the D gene is possibly TRBD1 (5 bases). V gave up 1 base and J gave up 1 base, with 11 bases separating them. The length of the CDR3 is 15 residues. The germline V gene encodes CDR1 SGHKS and CDR2 YYEKEE (reference sequence). CDR3 region: CASSLQTAINYGYTF. The sequenced CDR3 bases are TGTGCCAGCAGCTTGCAGACAGCGATTAACTATGGC. The whole variable domain, remainder taken from reference TRBV5-5 and TRBJ1-2, is DAGVTQSPTHLIKTRGQQVTLRCSPISGHKSVSWYQQVLGQGPQFIFQYYEKEERGRGNFPDRFSARQFPNYSSELNVNALLLGDSALYLCASSLQTAINYGYTFGSGTRLTVV.

The sequenced CDR3 bases are TGTGCCAGCAGCGGAACAGGGGAGTACGATTCACCC. It translates to CASSGTGEYDSP. The whole CDR3 is CASSGTGEYDSPLHF. The rearrangement joins TRBV5-6 to TRBJ1-6; 7 nucleotides agree with TRBD1. The read is 3 residues too short to cover the CDR3 end, so that end is filled in from the germline J gene. Trimming cost V 4 bases and J 8 bases; bases outside gene matches: 9. The CDR3 consists of 15 residues. CDR1 is SGHDT, CDR2 YYEEEE, per germline.

Worth noting for this clone: The DNA ends 3 residues before the CDR3 does, and the rest of the CDR3 is filled in from the germline J gene. The chain links TRBV11-2 to TRBJ1-3, with TRBD1 as a possible D gene (6 bases). Germline assignment: CDR1 SGHAT and CDR2 FQNNGV. The CDR3 is 14 amino acids. With 5 bases removed from V and 4 bases from J, the gap between germline ends came to 12 bases. The CDR3 sequence is CASSIAGDGNTIYF. The CDR3 DNA, read in part, is TGTGCCAGCAGCATTGCAGGGGACGGAAACACC.

With regard to this clone: The read stops 3 residues short of the end of the CDR3; the missing end is completed from the germline J gene. The chain recombines TRBV20-1 with TRBJ1-1, with D tentatively TRBD1 (5 bases). Per the germline V gene, CDR1 is DFQATT and CDR2 is SNEGSKA (reference sequence). CDR3 length: 14 residues. V was shortened by 2 bases and J by 1 base, with 11 bases between the two germline ends. CDR3 DNA, as far as it was read: TGCAGTGCTAGACCGGGTGGGGCGAACACTGAA. It specifies CSARPGGANTE. The whole CDR3 protein reads CSARPGGANTEAFF.

This clone ranks as medium-sized in terms of frequency. The CDR3 extends 3 residues past the end of the read, so its final part is completed from the germline J gene. The V call is TRBV7-2, the J call TRBJ2-7; D remains ambiguous. Trimming cost V 5 bases and J 3 bases, with 8 bases left between them. The CDR3 extends over 12 amino acids. Looked up from germline, CDR1 is SGHTA and CDR2 is FQGNSA. The DNA read from the CDR3 is TGTGCCAGCAGCCTGACGGGCTACGAG. Translating gives CASSLTGYE. The whole CDR3 sequence reads CASSLTGYEQYF.

Concerning this clone itself: The read is 3 residues too short to cover the CDR3 end, so that end is filled in from the germline J gene. The chain carries TRBV5-1 and TRBJ2-7; tentative D call: TRBD2 (6 bases). Germline lookup yields CDR1 SGHRS and CDR2 YFSETQ. V was trimmed by 1 base and J by 5 bases, leaving 19 bases between them. The CDR3 is 16 amino acids. CDR3: CASSLLTRGQGDEQYF. CDR3 DNA (partial): TGCGCCAGCAGCTTGCTTACGCGGGGCCAAGGGGACGAG.

As regards this clone: The CDR3 is cut off 3 residues early in the read; its end comes from the germline J gene. This chain joins TRBV30 and TRBJ1-2, with 7 bases that match TRBD1. Trimming removed 4 bases from V and 0 bases from J; junction bases left unmatched: 14. The CDR3 consists of 17 residues. Germline V gives CDR1 GTSNPN, CDR2 SVGIG (reference sequence). CDR3 sequence reads: CAWTTGTARPTNYGYTF. Incomplete CDR3 DNA: TGTGCCTGGACCACCGGGACAGCACGACCAACTAACTATGGC.

In the case of this clone: With the read ending 3 residues before the CDR3 end, the germline J gene is used to fill in that end. This chain joins TRBV30 and TRBJ2-5; TRBD2 matches 12 bases. The CDR3 is 16 residues long. Germline lookup yields CDR1 GTSNPN and CDR2 SVGIG (reference sequence). The J segment lost 4 bases and the V segment lost 3 bases, leaving 9 bases of the junction unmatched. The sequenced part of the CDR3 DNA is TGTGCCTGGAGCACACCGACTAGCGGGAGACTAGAGACC. Translating gives CAWSTPTSGRLET. The CDR3 reads in full as CAWSTPTSGRLETQYF.

A remark on this clone: The CDR3 end lies 3 residues beyond the end of the read and is filled in from the germline J gene. The chain uses TRBV20-1 and TRBJ1-6, with a possible D match to TRBD1 (5 bases). Germline V lookup: CDR1 DFQATT, CDR2 SNEGSKA (reference sequence). This CDR3 contains 12 residues. Trimming stripped 7 bases from V and 5 bases from J, with 9 bases between. The sequenced part of the CDR3 DNA is TGCAGTGGGGGCCCCCATAATTCACCC. Encoded protein: CSGGPHNSP. The entire CDR3 reads CSGGPHNSPLHF.

A remark on this clone: The read finishes 3 residues shy of the CDR3 end, and the germline J gene is used to complete it. The chain couples TRBV30 to TRBJ2-7, with D possibly TRBD1 on 6 matching bases. The CDR3 is 14 amino acids. Germline V gene sequence: CDR1 GTSNPN, CDR2 SVGIG (reference sequence). Trimming removed 1 base from V and 2 bases from J, with 12 bases in between. The chain's CDR3 is CAWSGGQSPYEQYF. The covered CDR3 bases are TGTGCCTGGAGTGGCGGACAGTCTCCCTACGAG.

On this clone: The read comes to an end 3 residues before the CDR3 does, leaving the germline J gene to fill in the end. The chain uses TRBV18 and TRBJ1-1; D not resolved. The CDR3 length is 12 residues. V lost 3 bases, J lost 1 base, and 3 bases lay in between. The V gene's germline CDR1 is KGHSH and CDR2 LQKENI. CDR3 DNA, as far as it was read: TGTGCCAGCTCACCTCAGAACACTGAA. Translating it yields CASSPQNTE. The CDR3 in full is CASSPQNTEAFF.